This is a list of T cell receptor beta chains from one sample in a study of T-cell memory formation after mild COVID-19. One entry per CDR3 protein, called by TCRdb with MiXCR from the 5' RACE reads. The sample shows under 650,000 distinct CDR3 sequences, over 15% of them seen only once. The source material was PBMCs or a T cell subset sorted from them (not recorded which). The receptor set was obtained from an adult woman who had mild COVID-19 (a few samples of this study predate the infection). Cell type and time point are not known. Each CDR3 is given with its conserved first and last residue. The order of the fields is clone size, D gene, J gene, V gene, CDR3 DNA, CDR3 protein. D genes are given only for firm matches. Clone sizes are given selectively: once, few, many, or a class where the clone is expanded.

>NA|NA|TRBJ1-2|TRBV4-3
TGCGCCAGCAGCCAAGTTATACCCCGGGGCCCGAACTATGGCTACACCTTC
CASSQVIPRGPNYGYTF
>few|TRBD1|TRBJ2-4|TRBV7-9
TGTGCCAGCAGCCCGGGACAGGGGGGTAACATTCAGTACTTC
CASSPGQGGNIQYF
>NA|NA|TRBJ2-1|TRBV5-5
TGTGCCAGCAGCGGCCAAGGGGGGAGCGGGGTGGGCTACAATGAGCAGTTCTTC
CASSGQGGSGVGYNEQFF
>NA|TRBD1|TRBJ2-6|TRBV7-8
TGTGCCAGCAGCTTGACAGGGGGCGATGGGGCCAACGTCCTGACTTTC
CASSLTGGDGANVLTF
>NA|NA|TRBJ2-1|TRBV30
TGTGCCTGGAGTGTCGAACCCAGTGAGCAGTTCTTC
CAWSVEPSEQFF
>NA|NA|TRBJ2-5|TRBV24-1
TGTGCCACCAGTGATTGGGACGGACAAGAGACCCAGTACTTC
CATSDWDGQETQYF
>NA|NA|TRBJ2-5|TRBV15
TGTGCCACCAGAGATCGGCCCTCGAGGGCCCAGTACTTC
CATRDRPSRAQYF
>once|NA|TRBJ2-7|TRBV9
TGTGCCAGCAGCGCCTGGGACTTCGCCTACGAGCAGTACTTC
CASSAWDFAYEQYF
>few|NA|TRBJ1-2|TRBV5-8
TGTGCCAGCAGCTGGCCTACCTGGAACTATGGCTACACCTTC
CASSWPTWNYGYTF
>few|NA|TRBJ2-3|TRBV6-2/TRBV6-3
TGTGCCAGCAGTTACGGACAGAGGCTGGATACGCAGTATTTT
CASSYGQRLDTQYF
>many|TRBD1|TRBJ2-5|TRBV7-3
TGTGCCAGCAGCTGGACAGGGAGAGAGACCCAGTACTTC
CASSWTGRETQYF
>NA|NA|TRBJ2-2|TRBV4-1
TGCGCCAGCAGCCAAGTTCAGGGGCCGGACACCGGGGAGCTGTTTTTT
CASSQVQGPDTGELFF
>few|NA|TRBJ1-5|TRBV5-5
TGTGCCAGCAGCTTTGGGGAGGGGCGAGAGCCCCAGCATTTT
CASSFGEGREPQHF
>NA|TRBD2|TRBJ2-3|TRBV10-3
TGTGCCATCAGTGAGCGGGCTAGCGGGAGTACAGATACGCAGTATTTT
CAISERASGSTDTQYF
>few|TRBD1|TRBJ1-1|TRBV5-1
TGCGCCAGCAGCTTAGGACAGGACAACACTGAAGCTTTCTTT
CASSLGQDNTEAFF
>few|TRBD2|TRBJ2-5|TRBV5-1
TGCGCCAGCAGCTTGGCGGGGACCGGGAGGATACAGTACTTC
CASSLAGTGRIQYF
>NA|TRBD2|TRBJ2-7|TRBV5-6
TGTGCCAGCAGACCCCGGACTAGCCCCTACGAGCAGTACTTC
CASRPRTSPYEQYF
>NA|NA|TRBJ1-2|TRBV27
TGTGCCAGCAGTGTTGTAGAGGGCGGGGGCTACACCTTC
CASSVVEGGGYTF
>NA|TRBD1|TRBJ1-2|TRBV3-1
TGTGCCAGCAGCGGATATGGACAGGGGCTCATCTATGGCTACACCTTC
CASSGYGQGLIYGYTF
>few|TRBD2|TRBJ2-5|TRBV5-1
TGCGCCAGCAGCTTAACTAGCGGGTGGGAGACCCAGTACTTC
CASSLTSGWETQYF
>once|TRBD2|TRBJ2-5|TRBV9
TGTGCCAGCAGCGTAGGGGTAGCGGGGGGGCTACAGACCCAGTACTTC
CASSVGVAGGLQTQYF
>few|TRBD2|TRBJ2-3|TRBV29-1
TGCAGCGTTGCCCGACTAGCGGGAGGGCGCACAGATACGCAGTATTTT
CSVARLAGGRTDTQYF
>few|TRBD1|TRBJ1-2|TRBV5-5
TGTGCCAGCAGCGTAGGGACAGGGTATGGCTACACCTTC
CASSVGTGYGYTF
>few|NA|TRBJ2-5|TRBV7-8
TGTGCCAGCAGCTTAGGAAGGGTCAGGCAAGAGACCCAGTACTTC
CASSLGRVRQETQYF
>NA|TRBD2|TRBJ2-1|TRBV20-1
TGCAGTGCTTGGGGACTAGCGGGTCCTTCCTACAATGAGCAGTTCTTC
CSAWGLAGPSYNEQFF
>NA|NA|TRBJ2-2|TRBV9
TGTGCCAGCAGCGTATCAGCAGGGAAAACGCACACCGGGGAGCTGTTTTTT
CASSVSAGKTHTGELFF
>NA|TRBD1|TRBJ1-1|TRBV6-2/TRBV6-3
TGTGCCAGCAGACAACCCGGCAGGGGGGCTGAAGCTTTCTTT
CASRQPGRGAEAFF
>NA|NA|TRBJ2-3|TRBV4-1
TGCGCCAGCAGCCAAGAAAACTGGGATCCAGATACGCAGTATTTT
CASSQENWDPDTQYF
>NA|NA|TRBJ1-2|TRBV5-5
TGTGCCAGCAGCTTATGGCAGGGAGAACGTGGCTACACCTTC
CASSLWQGERGYTF
>NA|NA|TRBJ2-3|TRBV7-3
TGTGCCAGCAGCCCCCAGTCCAGCGCAGATACGCAGTATTTT
CASSPQSSADTQYF
>few|NA|TRBJ2-7|TRBV7-9
TGTGCCAGCAGCTTACCCTCCGGGGGCTCCTACGAGCAGTACTTC
CASSLPSGGSYEQYF
>few|TRBD1|TRBJ1-5|TRBV5-5
TGTGCCAGCAGCTTCAAGACAGGGCGCAATCAGCCCCAGCATTTT
CASSFKTGRNQPQHF
>few|TRBD1|TRBJ2-1|TRBV12-3/TRBV12-4
TGTGCCAGCAGTGCCGGACAGGGCCTCTACAATGAGCAGTTCTTC
CASSAGQGLYNEQFF
>few|TRBD1|TRBJ1-2|TRBV12-3/TRBV12-4
TGTGCCACCCAGGGGGGGGAATCTAACTATGGCTACACCTTC
CATQGGESNYGYTF
>many|TRBD1|TRBJ2-5|TRBV20-1
TGCAGTGCCACCGGTGGGCAGGGGGTTTCCTCCGACCTTCAAGAGACCCAGTACTTC
CSATGGQGVSSDLQETQYF
>NA|NA|TRBJ2-3|TRBV5-4
TGTGCCAGCAGCTCCGCGGGTGGAGATACGCAGTATTTT
CASSSAGGDTQYF
>NA|NA|TRBJ1-2|TRBV19
TGTGCCACCGCGCTTTGGGAGAGTGGCTATGGCTACACCTTC
CATALWESGYGYTF
>NA|NA|TRBJ1-4|TRBV4-1
TGCGCCAGCAGCCAAACAATAACAGGGTCTAATGAAAAACTGTTTTTT
CASSQTITGSNEKLFF
>NA|NA|TRBJ2-7|TRBV20-1
TGCAGTGCTAGTATCCGGGAGAGCTCCTACGAGCAGTACTTC
CSASIRESSYEQYF
>few|TRBD2|TRBJ2-7|TRBV6-5
TGTGCCAGCAGTTACGGGTCGGGAGGCTCCTACGAGCAGTACTTC
CASSYGSGGSYEQYF
>NA|NA|TRBJ2-7|TRBV5-5
TGTGCCAGCAGCTTGGAGCGGCTTGGGACCTACGAGCAGTACTTC
CASSLERLGTYEQYF
>NA|NA|TRBJ1-2|TRBV6-6
TGTGCCAGCAGTCCGACCGAGTTGAGTGGCTACACCTTC
CASSPTELSGYTF
>NA|TRBD1|TRBJ1-3|TRBV25-1
TGTGCCAGCAGTTGGACAGGTGGCTCTGGAAACACCATATATTTT
CASSWTGGSGNTIYF
>few|TRBD2|TRBJ2-7|TRBV3-1
TGTGCCAGCAGCCAAGATGCTAGCGGGAGGGCTTACGAGCAGTACTTC
CASSQDASGRAYEQYF
>NA|NA|TRBJ2-5|TRBV12-3/TRBV12-4
TGTGCCAGCTCTACCTACAGTCAAGAGACCCAGTACTTC
CASSTYSQETQYF